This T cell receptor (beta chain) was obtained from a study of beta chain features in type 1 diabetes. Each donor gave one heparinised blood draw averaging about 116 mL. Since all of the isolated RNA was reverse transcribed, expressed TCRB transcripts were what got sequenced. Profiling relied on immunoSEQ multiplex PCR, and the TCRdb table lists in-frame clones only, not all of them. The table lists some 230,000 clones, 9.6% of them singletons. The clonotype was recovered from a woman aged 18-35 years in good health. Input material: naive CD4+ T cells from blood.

The CDR3 sequence: CASSPSGGTGELFF. The CDR3 nucleotides are TGTGCCAGCAGCCCCAGTGGTGGCACCGGGGAGCTGTTTTTT. This rearrangement joins TRBV5-4 to TRBJ2-2; the D is unclear. The V gene lost 4 bases and the J gene lost 4 bases, with 11 bases spanning the gap. Germline V CDR1 and CDR2: SGHNT, YYREEE (reference sequence). This CDR3 contains 14 residues.